This TCR beta chain was profiled in a study of untreated major depressive disorder. Study results and caveats: Depressed patients' CD4+ T cells carried increased TRBV05-01 (Vbeta 5.1) usage versus control CD4+ T cells.

In the case of this clone: What it binds is unknown.

This CDR3 has 15 amino acids. Germline values: CDR1 SGHDT, CDR2 YYEEEE. The trim removed 0 bases at V and 5 bases at J, leaving 3 bases unmatched. All participants were of European descent. Each donor gave about 30 ml of EDTA blood. The table came from immunoSEQ multiplex PCR; TCRdb's copy has only in-frame clones and leaves some out. This sample has about 15,000 clones, with approximately 90% found just once. Sequenced sample: CD4+ T cells from PBMCs. V is TRBV5-6 and J is TRBJ2-7; TRBD2 aligns across 12 bases. The TCR sequence derives from a woman aged 25 to 39 with major depressive disorder. The CDR3 loop is CASSLGLAGGNEQYF. CDR3 coding DNA: TGTGCCAGCAGCTTGGGGCTAGCGGGAGGGAACGAGCAGTACTTC.